These 6 T cell receptor beta chains were all obtained from the same sample, sequenced in a study of early T cells in non-severe SARS-CoV-2 infection (dated by TCRdb to the early 2020s). Receptors were amplified or captured by 5' RACE. The sequencer listed for this sample is NextSeq 500. Starting from the raw public reads, TCRdb applied fastp trimming at Q25, assembled clones with MiXCR and retained in-frame beta chains. Entries that share a CDR3 protein sequence are merged under the most common genes and DNA. The sample contains 65,000 to 70,000 distinct CDR3 sequences, 9% to 15% of them found a single time. The ten biggest clones cover around 1.7% of the sample. The sample comprised whole blood. The receptors derive from an adult who was a healthcare worker with PCR-confirmed SARS-CoV-2 infection or an uninfected control (not recorded which).

This chain connects TRBV18 to TRBJ2-1; D could derive from TRBD1 or TRBD2 (5 bases each). V was pared by 3 bases and J by 10 bases, with 10 bases between. CDR3 length: 12 amino acids. Germline V gene lookup returns CDR1 KGHSH and CDR2 LQKENI. The CDR3 is CASSPGGDEQFF. Here the CDR3 DNA reads TGTGCCAGCTCACCCGGTGGGGACGAGCAGTTCTTC.

The sample holds a few counts of this clonotype. The chain has TRBV2 and TRBJ1-5; no definite D call. Trimming shortened V by 2 bases and J by 11 bases, and 13 bases separated the two germline ends. Germline CDR1 SNHLY, CDR2 FYNNEI. The CDR3 has 13 residues. The CDR3 here is CASSENLRGTQHF. CDR3 DNA sequence: TGTGCCAGCAGTGAAAATCTCCGTGGGACCCAGCATTTT. The entire variable domain, with the rest obtained from reference TRBV2 and TRBJ1-5, is as follows: EPEVTQTPSHQVTQMGQEVILRCVPISNHLYFYWYRQILGQKVEFLVSFYNNEISEKSEIFDDQFSVERPDGSNFTLKIRSTKLEDSAMYFCASSENLRGTQHFGDGTRLSIL.

The gene calls are TRBV7-9 and TRBJ1-1; D remains ambiguous. The CDR3 contains 12 residues. Germline assignment: CDR1 SEHNR and CDR2 FQNEAQ (reference sequence). Trimming took 7 bases from V and 8 from J, leaving 14 bases between them. The CDR3 bases are TGTGCCAGCACCATGGATTGGGGAGAAGCTTTCTTT. Its translation: CASTMDWGEAFF.

This clonotype was detected ten times or more. The rearrangement uses TRBV25-1 and TRBJ2-3; tentative D call: TRBD2 (5 bases). The CDR3 extends over 12 amino acids. Trimming pared 5 bases from V and 8 bases from J, leaving 11 bases between. From germline, CDR1 is MGHDK and CDR2 SYGVNS. CDR3 nucleotide sequence: TGTGCCAGCAGTCCCGGACTGACTACGCAGTATTTT. This encodes CASSPGLTTQYF.

The chain combines TRBV12-5 with TRBJ1-1, with a weak D call TRBD1 (6 bases). The CDR3 runs to 14 residues. The V end lost 5 bases, the J end lost 6 bases, and 16 bases lay between the germline ends. Germline V gene data show CDR1 as LGHNT and CDR2 as FRNRAP. CDR3 nucleotide sequence: TGTGCTAGTGGTCCAGACAGGTCTAACGCTGAAGCTTTCTTT. Protein sequence: CASGPDRSNAEAFF.

This clonotype was observed a handful of times. The rearrangement uses TRBV10-3 and TRBJ2-5; the match to TRBD2 covers 10 bases. The CDR3 has 15 residues. Germline V gene lookup returns CDR1 ENHRY and CDR2 SYGVKD. J was trimmed by 1 base and V by 4 bases; bases with no gene match: 3. This chain's CDR3 is CAISAGTSAQETQYF. CDR3 bases: TGTGCCATCAGTGCCGGGACTAGCGCCCAAGAGACCCAGTACTTC.